Below are 11 T cell receptor beta chains sequenced from a single sample in a study of T cell repertoires in cytomegalovirus infection. In TCRdb, the reads were re-called with MiXCR into one record per CDR3 protein. The sample includes a few hundred thousand distinct CDR3 sequences, about 20% of them seen just once. Sample: CD8+ T cells from PBMCs. Every receptor here comes from a human donor in good health (CMV status not recorded). Some clones in this sample may be carry-over from other donors' samples.

The rearrangement joins TRBV12-3 or TRBV12-4 to TRBJ2-2; D not resolved. CDR3 size: 14 residues. Trimming removed 8 bases at V and 0 bases at J, with 10 bases between. CDR3 in DNA: TGTGCCAGCCACCCGGAGACGAACACCGGGGAGCTGTTTTTT. It specifies CASHPETNTGELFF.

The chain joins TRBV28 to TRBJ2-7; 7 positions match TRBD1. Germline V lookup: CDR1 MDHEN, CDR2 SYDVKM. The CDR3 spans 14 residues. V was pared by 6 bases and J by 4 bases, with 9 bases of the junction left unmatched. Here the CDR3 DNA reads TGTGCCAGCAGATCGACAGGGACCGCTTACGAGCAGTACTTC. Translating it yields CASRSTGTAYEQYF.

V gene TRBV12-3 or TRBV12-4 combines with J gene TRBJ2-1; D unclear. The CDR3 sequence is 16 residues long. V was clipped by 2 bases and J by 0 bases, with 11 bases between them. The CDR3 DNA is TGTGCCAGCAGTTTAAACCCAATGAGCTCCTACAATGAGCAGTTCTTC. Residues: CASSLNPMSSYNEQFF.

Only a few counts were recorded for this clonotype. The V and J genes are TRBV7-9 and TRBJ1-1; unclear D gene. Germline-derived CDR1 and CDR2 are SEHNR and FQNEAQ (reference sequence). V shed 5 bases and J shed 0 bases, with 16 bases lying between them. The CDR3 spans 16 residues. CDR3 nucleotides: TGTGCCAGCAGCCGTCCGACGGCGGGGATGAACACTGAAGCTTTCTTT. It encodes CASSRPTAGMNTEAFF.

This sequence joins TRBV2 and TRBJ1-1, with D unclear. This CDR3 is 12 amino acids long. V was shortened by 6 bases and J by 10 bases, with 15 bases between the two germline ends. Germline lookup yields CDR1 SNHLY and CDR2 FYNNEI. The CDR3 reads CASRSELAVAFF. The CDR3 DNA follows: TGTGCCAGCAGGTCAGAATTGGCAGTAGCTTTCTTT. Using reference TRBV2 and TRBJ1-1 for the parts outside the CDR3, the full variable domain is EPEVTQTPSHQVTQMGQEVILRCVPISNHLYFYWYRQILGQKVEFLVSFYNNEISEKSEIFDDQFSVERPDGSNFTLKIRSTKLEDSAMYFCASRSELAVAFFGQGTRLTVV.

The table lists this clonotype with a few counts. The chain joins TRBV24-1 to TRBJ2-7; weak D call: TRBD2 (6 bases). Germline CDR1 is KGHDR and CDR2 is SFDVKD. Trimming took off 2 bases at V and 2 bases at J, with 6 bases between the two ends. The CDR3 totals 13 residues. CDR3 amino acids: CATSDSGAYEQYF. The CDR3 nucleotides are TGTGCCACCAGTGATTCGGGAGCCTACGAGCAGTACTTC.

There are a few counts of this clonotype. V gene TRBV19 combines with J gene TRBJ2-1; TRBD2 might be the D (5 bases). Trimming removed 7 bases at V and 0 bases at J, with 10 bases between. The CDR3 is 14 residues long. Germline assignment: CDR1 LNHDA and CDR2 SQIVND (reference sequence). The CDR3 nucleotides read TGTGCCAGTAATCCGGGGTACTCCTACAATGAGCAGTTCTTC. Amino acid sequence: CASNPGYSYNEQFF. Supplemented by reference TRBV19 and TRBJ2-1, the full variable domain reads DGGITQSPKYLFRKEGQNVTLSCEQNLNHDAMYWYRQDPGQGLRLIYYSQIVNDFQKGDIAEGYSVSREKKESFPLTVTSAQKNPTAFYLCASNPGYSYNEQFFGPGTRLTVL.

This clonotype was detected a few times. The chain is built from TRBV29-1 and TRBJ2-7; D is unresolved. The ends were cut back, 4 bases at V and 1 base at J, with 8 bases in the middle. The CDR3 totals 12 residues. The germline V gene has CDR1 SQVTM and CDR2 ANQGSEA. CDR3 amino acids: CSVVWGSYEQYF. The CDR3 bases are TGCAGCGTTGTTTGGGGATCCTACGAGCAGTACTTC.

This clonotype was seen ten or more times. This chain links TRBV7-8 with TRBJ2-7; D might be TRBD2 (7 bases). Germline CDR1 is SGHVS and CDR2 is FQNEAQ. V was cut by 6 bases and J by 7 bases, with 16 bases left in between. CDR3 length equals 13 residues. The CDR3 spells CASRDAGAWEQYF. The DNA of the CDR3 is TGTGCCAGCAGGGATGCGGGGGCGTGGGAGCAGTACTTC. The whole variable domain, filled in from reference TRBV7-8 and TRBJ2-7, reads GAGVSQSPRYKVAKRGQDVALRCDPISGHVSLFWYQQALGQGPEFLTYFQNEAQLDKSGLPSDRFFAERPEGSVSTLKIQRTQQEDSAVYLCASRDAGAWEQYFGPGTRLTVT.

This chain uses TRBV13 with TRBJ1-1; the match to TRBD1 covers 8 bases. Germline assignment: CDR1 PRHDT and CDR2 FYEKMQ (reference sequence). This CDR3 region has 12 residues. V lost 4 bases to trimming and J lost 7 bases; unmatched junction nucleotides: 2. The CDR3 nucleotides read TGTGCCAGCAGCTGGGGGACAGGTGAAGCTTTCTTT. Translating gives CASSWGTGEAFF.

J is TRBJ2-3 and V is TRBV5-4; TRBD2 matches 9 bases. Unmatched junction bases numbered 9, after V lost 4 bases and J lost 6 bases. This CDR3 has 15 amino acids. The germline gives CDR1 SGHNT, CDR2 YYREEE (reference sequence). CDR3 coding DNA: TGTGCCAGCAGCACCGCAGCGGGGGGACCGGATACGCAGTATTTT. It encodes CASSTAAGGPDTQYF.